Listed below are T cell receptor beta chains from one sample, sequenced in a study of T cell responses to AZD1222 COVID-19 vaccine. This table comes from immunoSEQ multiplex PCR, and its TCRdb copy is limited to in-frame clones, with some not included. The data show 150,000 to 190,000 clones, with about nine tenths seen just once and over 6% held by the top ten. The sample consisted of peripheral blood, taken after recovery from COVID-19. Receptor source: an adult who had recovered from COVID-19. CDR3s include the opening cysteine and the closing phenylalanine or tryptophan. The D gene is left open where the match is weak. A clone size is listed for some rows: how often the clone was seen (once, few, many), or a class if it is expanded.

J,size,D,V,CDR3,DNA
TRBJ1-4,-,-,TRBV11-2,CASSLQGATNEKLFF,TGTGCCAGCAGTTTACAGGGTGCAACTAATGAAAAACTGTTTTTT
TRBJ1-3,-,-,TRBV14,CASSQGYTIYF,TGTGCCAGCAGCCAAGGTTACACCATATATTTT
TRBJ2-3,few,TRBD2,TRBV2,CASTEGLAGGADTQYF,TGTGCCAGCACTGAGGGACTAGCGGGGGGGGCAGATACGCAGTATTTT
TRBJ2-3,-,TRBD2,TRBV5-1,CASSFGDYTDTQYF,TGCGCCAGCAGTTTCGGGGACTACACAGATACGCAGTATTTT
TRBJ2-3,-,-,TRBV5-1,CASSLGPMEDTQYF,TGCGCCAGCAGCTTGGGACCGATGGAAGATACGCAGTATTTT
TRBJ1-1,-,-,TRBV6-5,CASSSEGGGTEAFF,TGTGCCAGCTCCTCCGAGGGGGGTGGCACTGAAGCTTTCTTT
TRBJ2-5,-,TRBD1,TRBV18,CASSIDRGQETQYF,TGTGCCAGCTCAATCGACAGGGGGCAAGAGACCCAGTACTTC
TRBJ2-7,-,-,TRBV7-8,CASSLRTGPYEQYF,TGTGCCAGCAGCCTCCGGACGGGTCCCTACGAGCAGTACTTC
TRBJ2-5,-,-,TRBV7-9,CASSRLLGALNVETQYF,TGTGCCAGCAGCCGCCTGTTGGGGGCGTTGAATGTCGAGACCCAGTACTTC
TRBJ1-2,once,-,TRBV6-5,CANKKVDYGYTF,TGTGCCAACAAAAAGGTTGACTATGGCTACACCTTC
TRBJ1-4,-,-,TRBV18,CASSPTGAGREKLFF,TGTGCCAGCTCACCAACAGGTGCCGGGAGAGAAAAACTGTTTTTT
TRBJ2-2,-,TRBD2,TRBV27,CASSLWGSGSGGELFF,TGTGCCAGCAGTTTATGGGGTAGCGGGTCAGGCGGGGAGCTGTTTTTT
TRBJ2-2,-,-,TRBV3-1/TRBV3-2,CASSQDSQIRGTGELFF,TGTGCCAGCAGCCAAGATTCCCAGATAAGAGGCACCGGGGAGCTGTTTTTT
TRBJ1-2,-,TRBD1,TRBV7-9,CASSLALTGGFTF,TGTGCCAGCAGCTTGGCCTTGACAGGGGGCTTCACCTTC
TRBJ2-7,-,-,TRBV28,CASSLYGGGSYEQYF,TGTGCCAGCAGTTTATATGGGGGAGGCTCCTACGAGCAGTACTTC
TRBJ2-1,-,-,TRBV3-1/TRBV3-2,CASSQESKGPYNEQFF,TGTGCCAGCAGCCAAGAGTCAAAAGGACCATACAATGAGCAGTTCTTC
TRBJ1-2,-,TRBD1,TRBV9,CASSAGTGTYGYTF,TGTGCCAGCAGTGCCGGGACAGGCACCTATGGCTACACCTTC
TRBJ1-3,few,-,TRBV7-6,CASSLDLGPDSGNTIYF,TGTGCCAGCAGCTTAGATCTAGGGCCAGACTCTGGAAACACCATATATTTT
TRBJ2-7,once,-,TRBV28,CASSLTPAAAEQYF,TGTGCCAGCAGTTTAACCCCGGCCGCGGCCGAGCAGTACTTC
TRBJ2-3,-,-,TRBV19,CASRGVHTDTQYF,TGTGCCAGTAGGGGGGTCCACACAGATACGCAGTATTTT
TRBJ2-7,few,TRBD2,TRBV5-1,CASSLVGGSSYEQYF,TGCGCCAGCAGCTTGGTGGGCGGGAGCTCCTACGAGCAGTACTTC
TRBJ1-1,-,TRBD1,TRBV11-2,CASSLLDRTTEAFF,TGTGCCAGCAGCCTCCTGGACAGGACCACTGAAGCTTTCTTT
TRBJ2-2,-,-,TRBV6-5,CASSYVIGDTGELFF,TGTGCCAGCAGTTACGTCATCGGGGACACCGGGGAGCTGTTTTTT
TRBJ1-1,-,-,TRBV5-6,CASSLVGGPRSTEAFF,TGTGCCAGCAGCTTGGTCGGGGGTCCTCGAAGCACTGAAGCTTTCTTT
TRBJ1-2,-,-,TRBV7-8,CASSLGRGRGGYTF,TGTGCCAGCAGCTTAGGGAGGGGTCGGGGTGGCTACACCTTC
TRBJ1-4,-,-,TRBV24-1,CATSGQSEKLFF,TGTGCCACCAGTGGGCAGAGTGAAAAACTGTTTTTT
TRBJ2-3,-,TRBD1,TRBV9,CASSAGQGTDTQYF,TGTGCCAGCAGCGCGGGACAGGGTACAGATACGCAGTATTTT
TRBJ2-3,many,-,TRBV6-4,CASSELAGSTDTQYF,TGTGCCAGCAGCGAACTGGCGGGGAGCACAGATACGCAGTATTTT
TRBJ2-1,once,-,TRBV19,CASSIDDISYNEQFF,TGTGCCAGTAGTATAGACGACATATCCTACAATGAGCAGTTCTTC
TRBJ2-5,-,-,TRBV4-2,CASSQERAGVVREETQYF,TGTGCCAGCAGCCAAGAAAGAGCCGGAGTCGTCAGGGAGGAGACCCAGTACTTC
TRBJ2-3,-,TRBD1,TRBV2,CAGKRQGAQDTQYF,TGTGCCGGAAAGAGACAGGGGGCGCAAGATACGCAGTATTTT
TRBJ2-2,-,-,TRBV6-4,CAKPGLRHTGELFF,TGTGCCAAGCCTGGGCTCAGACACACCGGGGAGCTGTTTTTT
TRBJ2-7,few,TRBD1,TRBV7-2,CASSSVPGQAYEQYF,TGTGCCAGCAGCTCAGTTCCGGGACAGGCCTACGAGCAGTACTTC
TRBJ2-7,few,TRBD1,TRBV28,CASRRDRGFLYEQYF,TGTGCCAGCAGGAGAGACAGGGGGTTTCTCTACGAGCAGTACTTC
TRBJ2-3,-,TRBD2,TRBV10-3,CAIKTGGSTDTQYF,TGTGCCATCAAAACGGGAGGAAGCACAGATACGCAGTATTTT
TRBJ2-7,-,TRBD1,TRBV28,CASSLSYRGHEQYF,TGTGCCAGCAGTTTAAGTTACAGGGGCCACGAGCAGTACTTC
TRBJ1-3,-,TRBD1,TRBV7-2,CASSSLGTGARDTIYF,TGTGCCAGCAGCTCTCTTGGGACAGGGGCAAGGGACACCATATATTTT
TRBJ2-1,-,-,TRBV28,CASSLVSSRWEQFF,TGTGCCAGCAGTTTAGTATCCTCCCGGTGGGAGCAGTTCTTC
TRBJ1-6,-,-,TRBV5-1,CASSVDTNMGNSPLHF,TGCGCCAGCAGCGTCGACACCAACATGGGGAATTCACCCCTCCACTTT
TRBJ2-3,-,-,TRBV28,CASSLFVLAPEGTDTQYF,TGTGCCAGCAGTTTATTCGTACTAGCCCCCGAGGGCACAGATACGCAGTATTTT
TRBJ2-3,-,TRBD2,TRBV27,CASSPVFAGEGDTQYF,TGTGCCAGCAGTCCCGTATTTGCGGGAGAGGGAGATACGCAGTATTTT
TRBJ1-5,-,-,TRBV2,CASSPRGSNQPQHF,TGTGCCAGCAGCCCACGGGGGAGCAATCAGCCCCAGCATTTT
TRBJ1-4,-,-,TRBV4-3,CASSQDLREDNEKLFF,TGCGCCAGCAGCCAAGATCTACGGGAGGATAATGAAAAACTGTTTTTT
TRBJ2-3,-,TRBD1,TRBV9,CASSPTGTGLDTQYF,TGTGCCAGCAGCCCCACCGGGACAGGGCTAGATACGCAGTATTTT
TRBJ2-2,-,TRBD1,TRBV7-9,CASTPTGTGGSGELFF,TGTGCCAGCACACCCACCGGGACAGGGGGTTCGGGGGAGCTGTTTTTT
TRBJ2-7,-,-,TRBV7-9,CASSFTASYEQYF,TGTGCCAGCAGCTTTACGGCCTCCTACGAGCAGTACTTC
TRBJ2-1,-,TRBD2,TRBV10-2,CASSGYGGDHEQFF,TGCGCCAGCAGTGGGTACGGGGGGGACCATGAGCAGTTCTTC
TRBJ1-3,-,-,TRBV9,CASSVGIGNTIYF,TGTGCCAGCAGCGTAGGAATTGGAAACACCATATATTTT
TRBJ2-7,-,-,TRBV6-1,CASSEARLSVGEQYF,TGTGCCAGCAGTGAAGCGCGGCTGAGCGTGGGCGAGCAGTACTTC
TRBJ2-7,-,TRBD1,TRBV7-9,CASSTQGQVVQYF,TGTGCCAGCAGCACACAGGGACAGGTGGTGCAGTACTTC
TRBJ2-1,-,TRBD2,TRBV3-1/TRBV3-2,CASSQRAGGSGSNEQFF,TGTGCCAGCAGCCAAAGGGCCGGGGGTAGCGGGTCAAATGAGCAGTTCTTC
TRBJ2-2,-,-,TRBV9,CASSVVSGTTGELFF,TGTGCCAGCAGCGTAGTATCGGGGACAACCGGGGAGCTGTTTTTT